These T cell receptor beta chains were read from a single sample in a study of OX40 agonist ivuxolimab in advanced cancers. Clones were read by immunoSEQ multiplex PCR, and TCRdb kept only the in-frame ones, dropping some. The sample yields under 60,000 clones, less than 90% seen once. The sample was CD4+ or CD8+ T cells sorted from blood, taken in a trial of the OX40 agonist ivuxolimab. The receptor set was obtained from an adult with an advanced solid tumor such as melanoma, head and neck, liver or kidney cancer. CDR3s include the opening cysteine and the closing phenylalanine or tryptophan. D genes are given only for firm matches. Expanded clones are given a class, and other clones once, few, many or no size at all.

- | TRBJ2-3 | TRBV2 | - | TGTGCCAGCATCCGGGAAAGCACAGATACGCAGTATTTT | CASIRESTDTQYF
- | TRBJ2-5 | TRBV5-4 | - | TGTGCCAGCAGCTTGGCCGGGGGGCTGGGAGAGACCCAGTACTTC | CASSLAGGLGETQYF
- | TRBJ2-5 | TRBV7-9 | - | TGTGCCAGCAGCTTAAGTATAGAGACCCAGTACTTC | CASSLSIETQYF
- | TRBJ1-1 | TRBV6-5 | - | TGTGCCAGCAGTTCGGTCACTGAAGCTTTCTTT | CASSSVTEAFF
- | TRBJ1-2 | TRBV7-9 | - | TGTGCCAGCAGCTTAGGAGGTGTGGGGCAGGGCTACACCTTC | CASSLGGVGQGYTF
- | TRBJ2-2 | TRBV9 | - | TGTGCTTCGGCCGCTTCGAACACCGGGGAGCTGTTTTTT | CASAASNTGELFF
- | TRBJ2-3 | TRBV7-3 | - | TGTGCCAGCAGCTTGGCAGGGGTCACAGATACGCAGTATTTT | CASSLAGVTDTQYF
- | TRBJ2-7 | TRBV29-1 | - | TGCAGCGTTTCAGACATAGATCGCTACGCCTACGAGCAGTACTTC | CSVSDIDRYAYEQYF
- | TRBJ1-2 | TRBV6-5 | - | TGTGCCAGCAGTTATGGGTACAGAACGGACTATGGCTACACCTTC | CASSYGYRTDYGYTF
- | TRBJ2-3 | TRBV7-2 | - | TGTGCCAGCAGCCCTAAGAGGGCGGATCGCACAGATACGCAGTATTTT | CASSPKRADRTDTQYF
- | TRBJ2-3 | TRBV4-2 | - | TGTGCCAGCAGCCAAGTAGTTGCTAGCAGATCAGATACGCAGTATTTT | CASSQVVASRSDTQYF
- | TRBJ2-7 | TRBV5-4 | - | TGTGCCAGCAACCGTGGAGGGAACGACTACGAGCAGTACTTC | CASNRGGNDYEQYF
- | TRBJ2-5 | TRBV5-7 | - | TGTGCCAGCAGTCCCGGGGTAGCGGATCAAGAGACCCAGTACTTC | CASSPGVADQETQYF
once | TRBJ2-3 | TRBV10-3 | - | TGTGCCATCAGTGTCCATTCCGCTACCACAGATACGCAGTATTTT | CAISVHSATTDTQYF
- | TRBJ1-1 | TRBV7-6 | TRBD1 | TGTGCCAGCAGCTTATTTGGACAGGGGGTAACTGAAGCTTTCTTT | CASSLFGQGVTEAFF
few | TRBJ1-2 | TRBV19 | - | TGTGCCAGTAGTCCCTCGGGAGTAAACTATGGCTACACCTTC | CASSPSGVNYGYTF
- | TRBJ1-2 | TRBV29-1 | - | TGCAGCGTGAGGTTCAACTATGGCTACACCTTC | CSVRFNYGYTF
medium-sized | TRBJ2-1 | TRBV19 | TRBD2 | TGTGCCAGTAGTTCTAGCGGCGGTGGCTACAATGAGCAGTTCTTC | CASSSSGGGYNEQFF
- | TRBJ1-1 | TRBV7-9 | - | TGTGCCAGCAGCTTAGGGGGTCGGAACACTGAAGCTTTCTTT | CASSLGGRNTEAFF
- | TRBJ2-3 | TRBV2 | - | TGTGCCAGCAGTGTGTCAGTATGGGAGAGTTTT | CASSVSVWESF
- | TRBJ2-2 | TRBV7-2 | - | TGTGCCAGCAATTTTCTTTCCACCGGGGAGCTGTTTTTT | CASNFLSTGELFF
- | TRBJ2-7 | TRBV2 | TRBD2 | TGTGCCACCAGGGAGGCTAGCGGGGGATCCTACGAGCAGTACTTC | CATREASGGSYEQYF
- | TRBJ2-1 | TRBV9 | TRBD2 | TGTGCCAGCAGCGTAGCTTTTCAGCTAGCGGGAGATAAGAATGAGCAGTTCTTC | CASSVAFQLAGDKNEQFF
few | TRBJ2-7 | TRBV21-1 | - | TGTGCCAGCAGCAAAGCGGCCCACGAGCAGTACTTC | CASSKAAHEQYF
- | TRBJ1-4 | TRBV13 | - | TGTGCCAGCAGCTTAGGTTACTCGGGGGTTGGAGAAAAACTGTTTTTT | CASSLGYSGVGEKLFF
- | TRBJ1-4 | TRBV4-1 | - | TGCGCCAGCAGCCAAGCCAGCGGCGGAACTAATGAAAAACTGTTTTTT | CASSQASGGTNEKLFF
- | TRBJ2-1 | TRBV30 | - | TGTGCCTGGAGTTGGTGGAGCAATGAGCAGTTCTTC | CAWSWWSNEQFF
- | TRBJ2-1 | TRBV30 | - | TGTGCCTGGAGTGTACTCGTGCGGGTGGGGGTTGAGCAGTTCTTC | CAWSVLVRVGVEQFF
- | TRBJ2-1 | TRBV2 | TRBD2 | TGTGCCAGCAGGGCGGGGAGGGGTTACAATGAGCAGTTCTTC | CASRAGRGYNEQFF